These 4 T cell receptor beta chains were all obtained from the same sample, sequenced in a study of identical twins. A single record per CDR3 protein comes from TCRdb applying MiXCR to the 5' RACE reads. The sample holds roughly 540,000 distinct CDR3 sequences; 22% are singletons and the top ten take around 1%. Separately, the same data were catalogued under a study of T cells expressing NK-cell markers.

The sample was CD4+ T cells sorted from blood. All receptors derive from a young woman in good health.

The chain joins TRBV20-1 to TRBJ2-3; D is uncertain. The germline gives CDR1 DFQATT, CDR2 SNEGSKA (reference sequence). The CDR3 length is 15 residues. Between the trimmed V and J ends, which lost 4 bases and 2 bases, there was a span of 16 bases. In DNA, the CDR3 is TGCAGTGCTAAGGGATTTCGCGAGATCACAGATACGCAGTATTTT. It codes for CSAKGFREITDTQYF.

The chain couples TRBV4-1 to TRBJ2-5; 8 positions agree with TRBD2. CDR1 and CDR2 (germline): MGHRA, YSYEKL. This CDR3 spans 17 amino acids. V shed 1 base, J shed 2 bases, and the junction held 9 bases outside the gene matches. The CDR3 nucleotides are TGCGCCAGCAGCCAAGCCCTCGGGACTAGAGGACAAGAGACCCAGTACTTC. Encoded protein: CASSQALGTRGQETQYF.

Ten or more counts support this clonotype. The chain couples TRBV12-3 or TRBV12-4 to TRBJ2-7; the D gene could be TRBD1 or TRBD2 (6 bases each). The CDR3 extends over 16 amino acids. The V end was cut by 4 bases, the J end by 0 bases, with 16 bases between. The CDR3 is CASSSRGGGSSYEQYF. DNA for the CDR3: TGTGCCAGCAGTTCCCGAGGAGGGGGTAGCTCCTACGAGCAGTACTTC.

The sample holds a few counts of this clonotype. The chain combines TRBV6-1 with TRBJ1-1, with D uncertain. This CDR3 spans 13 amino acids. Trimming cost V 6 bases and J 8 bases, with 16 bases left between them. Germline V CDR1 and CDR2: MNHNS, SASEGT. CDR3 sequence reads: CASSELSDLEAFF. The CDR3 nucleotides are TGTGCCAGCAGCGAACTTAGTGACCTCGAAGCTTTCTTT.